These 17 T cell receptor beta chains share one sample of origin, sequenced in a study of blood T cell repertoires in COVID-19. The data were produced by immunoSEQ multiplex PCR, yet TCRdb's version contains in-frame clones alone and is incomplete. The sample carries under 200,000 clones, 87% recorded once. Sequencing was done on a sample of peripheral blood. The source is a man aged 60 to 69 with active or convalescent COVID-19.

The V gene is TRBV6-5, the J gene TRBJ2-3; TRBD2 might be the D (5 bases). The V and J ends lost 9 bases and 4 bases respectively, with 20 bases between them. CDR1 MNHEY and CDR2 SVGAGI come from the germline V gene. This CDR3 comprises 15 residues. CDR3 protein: CASNKFGEGADTQYF. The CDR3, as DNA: TGTGCCAGTAACAAATTCGGGGAAGGCGCAGATACGCAGTATTTT.

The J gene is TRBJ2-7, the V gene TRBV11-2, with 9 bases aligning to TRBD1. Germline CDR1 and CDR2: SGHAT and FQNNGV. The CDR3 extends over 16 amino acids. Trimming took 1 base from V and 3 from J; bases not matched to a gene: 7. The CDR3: CASSLGPGQGDYEQYF. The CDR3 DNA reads TGTGCCAGCAGCTTAGGGCCGGGACAGGGCGACTACGAGCAGTACTTC.

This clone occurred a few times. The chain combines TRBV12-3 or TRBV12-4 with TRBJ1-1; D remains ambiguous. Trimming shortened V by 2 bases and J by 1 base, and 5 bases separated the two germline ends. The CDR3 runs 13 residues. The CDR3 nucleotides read TGTGCCAGCAGTTTACAGGAGAACACTGAAGCTTTCTTT. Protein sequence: CASSLQENTEAFF.

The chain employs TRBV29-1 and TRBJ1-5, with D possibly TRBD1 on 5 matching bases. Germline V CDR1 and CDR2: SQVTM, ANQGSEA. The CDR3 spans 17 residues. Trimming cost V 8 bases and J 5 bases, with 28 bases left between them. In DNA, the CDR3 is TGCAGCCCAATCAGCGCGGGGGTCAAGGGGATAGATCAGCCCCAGCATTTT. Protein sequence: CSPISAGVKGIDQPQHF.

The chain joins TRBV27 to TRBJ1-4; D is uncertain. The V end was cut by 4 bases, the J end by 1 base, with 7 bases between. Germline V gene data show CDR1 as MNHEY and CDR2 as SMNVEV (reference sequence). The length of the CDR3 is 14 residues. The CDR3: CASSSGRTNEKLFF. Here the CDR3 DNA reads TGTGCCAGCAGTTCAGGAAGAACTAATGAAAAACTGTTTTTT.

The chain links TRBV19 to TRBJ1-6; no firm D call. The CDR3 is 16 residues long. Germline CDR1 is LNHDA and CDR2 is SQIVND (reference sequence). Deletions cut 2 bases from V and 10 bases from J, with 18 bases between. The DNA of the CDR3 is TGTGCCAGTAGTATAATAAGGGAGAGGGTTGAATCACCCCTCCACTTT. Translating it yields CASSIIRERVESPLHF.

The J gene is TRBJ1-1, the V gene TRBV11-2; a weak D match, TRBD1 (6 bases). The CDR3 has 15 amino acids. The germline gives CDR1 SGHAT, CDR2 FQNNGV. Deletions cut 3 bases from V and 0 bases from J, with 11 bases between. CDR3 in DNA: TGTGCCAGCAGCTTCGCAGGACAGTTGAACACTGAAGCTTTCTTT. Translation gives CASSFAGQLNTEAFF.

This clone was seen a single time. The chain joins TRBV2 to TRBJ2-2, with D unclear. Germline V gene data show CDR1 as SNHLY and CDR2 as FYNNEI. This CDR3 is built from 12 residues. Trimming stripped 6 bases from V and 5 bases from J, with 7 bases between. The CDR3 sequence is CASSRRTGELFF. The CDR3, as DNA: TGTGCCAGCAGCAGGCGTACCGGGGAGCTGTTTTTT.

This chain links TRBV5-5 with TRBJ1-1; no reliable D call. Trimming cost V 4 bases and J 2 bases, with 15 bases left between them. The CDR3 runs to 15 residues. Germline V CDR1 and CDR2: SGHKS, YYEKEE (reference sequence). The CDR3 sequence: CASSQEGSKNTEAFF. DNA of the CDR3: TGTGCCAGCAGCCAAGAGGGCAGTAAAAACACTGAAGCTTTCTTT.

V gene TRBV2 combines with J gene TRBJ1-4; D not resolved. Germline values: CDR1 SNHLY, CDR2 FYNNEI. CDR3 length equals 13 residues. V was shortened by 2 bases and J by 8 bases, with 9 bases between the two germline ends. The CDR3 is CASSEPASEKLFF. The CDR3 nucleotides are TGTGCCAGCAGTGAACCCGCGTCCGAAAAACTGTTTTTT.

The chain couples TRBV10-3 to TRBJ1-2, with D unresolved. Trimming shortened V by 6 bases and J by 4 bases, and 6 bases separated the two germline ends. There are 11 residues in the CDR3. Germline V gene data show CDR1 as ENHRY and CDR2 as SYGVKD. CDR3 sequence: CAIRRSYGYTF. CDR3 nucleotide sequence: TGTGCCATCAGGCGAAGCTATGGCTACACCTTC.

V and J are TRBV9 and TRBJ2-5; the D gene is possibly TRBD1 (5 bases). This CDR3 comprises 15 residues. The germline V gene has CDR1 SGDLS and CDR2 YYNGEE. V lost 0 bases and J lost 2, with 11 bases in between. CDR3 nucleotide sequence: TGTGCCAGCAGCGTAGGTCAGACAGCTCAAGAGACCCAGTACTTC. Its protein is CASSVGQTAQETQYF.

For the CDR3, the DNA is TGTGCCAGCAGCCAAGATAAGAGGATCTCTGGAAACACCATATATTTT. Translation gives CASSQDKRISGNTIYF. V is TRBV3-1 (or the pseudogene TRBV3-2) and J is TRBJ1-3; D gene unclear. Germline CDR1 LGHDT, CDR2 YNNKEL (reference sequence). CDR3 length: 16 amino acids. V was shortened by 0 bases and J by 0 bases, with 9 bases between the two germline ends.

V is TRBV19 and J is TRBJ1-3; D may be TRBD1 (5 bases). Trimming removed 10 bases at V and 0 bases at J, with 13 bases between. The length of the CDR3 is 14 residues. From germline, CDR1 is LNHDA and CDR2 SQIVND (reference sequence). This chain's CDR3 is CATKGGASGNTIYF. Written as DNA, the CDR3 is TGTGCCACCAAGGGTGGGGCCTCTGGAAACACCATATATTTT.

CDR3 in amino acids: CASGGRDQPQHF. The CDR3 DNA is TGTGCCAGCGGGGGGAGGGATCAGCCCCAGCATTTT. The chain joins TRBV6-5 to TRBJ1-5; D might be TRBD1 (5 bases). This CDR3 contains 12 residues. Trimming removed 8 bases from V and 5 bases from J, with 10 bases in between. Looked up from germline, CDR1 is MNHEY and CDR2 is SVGAGI.

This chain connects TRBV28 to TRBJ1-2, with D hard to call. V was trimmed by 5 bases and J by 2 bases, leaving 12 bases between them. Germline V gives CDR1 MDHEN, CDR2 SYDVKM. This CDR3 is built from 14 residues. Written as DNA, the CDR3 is TGTGCCAGCAGTCTGCCTCAGGAAAACTATGGCTACACCTTC. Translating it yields CASSLPQENYGYTF.

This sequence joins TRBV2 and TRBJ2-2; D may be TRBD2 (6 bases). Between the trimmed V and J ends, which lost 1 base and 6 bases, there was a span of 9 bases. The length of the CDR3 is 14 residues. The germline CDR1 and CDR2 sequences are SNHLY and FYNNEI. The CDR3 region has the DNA TGTGCCAGCAGTGAAGGGGGACTCCCCGGGGAGCTGTTTTTT. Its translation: CASSEGGLPGELFF.